This T cell receptor (beta chain) appears in the sequencing data of a study of T cell repertoires in cytomegalovirus infection (dated by TCRdb to the late 2010s). Describing the broader study: Donor HLA type was relevant to the analysis, as public TCR beta signatures indicated carriage of CMV infection together with the matching HLA type. Study-level results and caveats: The ex vivo response was dominated by HLA-C-restricted CMV-specific TCR beta clonotypes, which also provided the single most frequent clonotype in two of eight donors. In both this cohort and an independent cohort of 350 to 400 donors, the cumulative frequency of public TCR beta family members distinguished carriers of CMV infection plus the relevant HLA type.

The CDR3 measures 14 amino acids from cysteine to phenylalanine. Just the 42-base CDR3 DNA is kept, in frame starting at base 1. CDR1 LNHDA and CDR2 SQIVND are derived from the germline V gene (reference sequence). Trimming takes 3 bases off V and 6 bases off J; junction bases not matched to a gene: 3. This sample was sequenced with an Illumina HiSeq 1500. TCRdb reanalyzed the raw reads on its own, using fastp at Q25 for trimming and MiXCR for clone calling, and kept in-frame beta chains. Entries are consolidated by CDR3 protein sequence, retaining the most common genes and DNA. The sample table holds approximately 490,000 distinct CDR3 sequences, of which approximately 10% were seen once. The ten largest account for roughly 10% of the sample. This clonotype was counted a few times. This receptor's antigen is unknown. The sample holds no much larger clone one base away, and base qualities are not on file.

The chain was built from TRBV19 and TRBJ2-4, and 9 bases in between align with TRBD1. The specimen was PBMCs. The clonotype comes from a human donor in good health (CMV status not recorded). Some clones in this sample may be carry-over from other donors' samples. The nucleotides are TGTGCCAGTAGTATTCGGACAGGGGCAAACATTCAGTACTTC. This gives the protein CASSIRTGANIQYF.